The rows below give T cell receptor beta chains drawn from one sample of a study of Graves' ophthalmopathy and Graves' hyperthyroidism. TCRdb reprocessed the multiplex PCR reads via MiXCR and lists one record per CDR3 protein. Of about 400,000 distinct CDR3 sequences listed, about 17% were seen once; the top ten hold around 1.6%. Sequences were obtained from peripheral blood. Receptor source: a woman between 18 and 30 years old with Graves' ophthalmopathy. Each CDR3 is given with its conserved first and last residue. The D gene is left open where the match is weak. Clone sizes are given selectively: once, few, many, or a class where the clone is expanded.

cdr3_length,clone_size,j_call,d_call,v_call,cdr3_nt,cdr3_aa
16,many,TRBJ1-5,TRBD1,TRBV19,TGTGCCAGTAGTAACCCGGGACAGGGGGCAGGACAGCCCCAGCATTTT,CASSNPGQGAGQPQHF
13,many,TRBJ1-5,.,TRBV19,TGTGCCAGTAAGCAGGGGTTGGGGCAGCCCCAGCATTTT,CASKQGLGQPQHF
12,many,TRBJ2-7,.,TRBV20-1,TGCAGTGGTCTCCCTAGGCGCTCCGAGCAGTACTTC,CSGLPRRSEQYF
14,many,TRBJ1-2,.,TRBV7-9,TGTGCCAGTCTATCACAGGGTTACAGCTATGGCTACACCTTC,CASLSQGYSYGYTF
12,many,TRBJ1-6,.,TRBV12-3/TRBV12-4,TGTGCCAGCAGTTGGGGAGACCCACCCCTCCACTTT,CASSWGDPPLHF
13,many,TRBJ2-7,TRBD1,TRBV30,TGTGCCTGGAGTCCGGGACAGCATGTGAAGCAGTACTTC,CAWSPGQHVKQYF
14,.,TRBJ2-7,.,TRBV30,TGTGCCTGGAGTGAGGGGGGACAGACCTACGAGCAGTACTTC,CAWSEGGQTYEQYF
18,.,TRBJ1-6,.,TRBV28,TGTGCCAGCAGTCCTTCAGGGGCCCCGACCTACTATAATTCACCCCTCCACTTT,CASSPSGAPTYYNSPLHF
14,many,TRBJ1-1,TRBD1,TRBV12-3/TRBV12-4,TGTGCCAGCAGTTTCCAGGGGGTAGGAACTGAAGCTTTCTTT,CASSFQGVGTEAFF
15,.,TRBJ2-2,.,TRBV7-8,TGTGCCAGCAGCTTAGTAGTATCGGGACCCGGGGAGCTGTTTTTT,CASSLVVSGPGELFF
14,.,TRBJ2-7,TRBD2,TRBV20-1,TGCAGTGCTCGATCGGGACTAGCGGAGGTCGAGCAGTACTTC,CSARSGLAEVEQYF
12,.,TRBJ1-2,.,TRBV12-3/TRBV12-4,TGTGCCAGCAGTCCACGGGGGGATGGCTACACCTTC,CASSPRGDGYTF